Below, 31 T cell receptor beta chains from the same sample are listed, as sequenced in a study of shared clonotypes between healthy human individuals. Here immunoSEQ multiplex PCR was the method, and the copy in TCRdb shows in-frame clones only, minus some. This sample has some 2 million clones, with 85% to 95% found just once. Specimen: naive CD4+ T cells sorted from blood. As to subset: CD45RA+ positively selected. These receptors came from a young man in good health.

The chain is built from TRBV25-1 and TRBJ2-1, with a possible D match to TRBD2 (5 bases). The CDR3 has 14 amino acids. V gave up 6 bases and J gave up 5 bases, with 14 bases separating them. Germline values: CDR1 MGHDK, CDR2 SYGVNS. The CDR3 region is CASRGAGVDNEQFF. CDR3 sequence (DNA): TGTGCCAGCAGGGGCGCCGGGGTGGACAATGAGCAGTTCTTC.

In the case of this clone: A junction boundary mismatches the germline segment, possibly from a read error. The chain uses TRBV5-1 and TRBJ2-7; the match to TRBD1 covers 10 bases. CDR1 and CDR2 (germline): SGHRS, YFSETQ. CDR3 length equals 15 residues. DNA for the CDR3: TGCGCCAGCAGGCAGGGGACAGGGGTGTCCTACGGGCAGTACTTC. Its translation is CASRQGTGVSYGQYF. The whole variable domain, remainder taken from reference TRBV5-1 and TRBJ2-7, is KAGVTQTPRYLIKTRGQQVTLSCSPISGHRSVSWYQQTPGQGLQFLFEYFSETQRNKGNFPGRFSGRQFSNSRSEMNVSTLELGDSALYLCASRQGTGVSYGQYFGPGTRLTVT.

This sequence joins TRBV27 and TRBJ2-4; 9 bases line up with TRBD2. CDR3 length equals 17 residues. V was clipped by 6 bases and J by 1 base; unmatched bases: 10. CDR1 MNHEY and CDR2 SMNVEV come from the germline V gene (reference sequence). CDR3: CASSPALAGKAKNIQYF. The CDR3 coding sequence is TGTGCCAGCAGCCCCGCCCTAGCGGGAAAGGCCAAAAACATTCAGTACTTC.

The CDR3 loop is CASSPIAGVNTGELFF. The CDR3 nucleotides are TGCGCCAGCAGCCCGATAGCGGGAGTAAACACCGGGGAGCTGTTTTTT. V usage is TRBV5-1 and J usage is TRBJ2-2, with TRBD2 matching 9 bases. Trimming removed 4 bases from V and 2 bases from J; junction bases left unmatched: 6. This CDR3 has 16 amino acids. Germline loops: CDR1 SGHRS, CDR2 YFSETQ.

This chain connects TRBV6-5 to TRBJ2-1; TRBD2 might be the D (6 bases). The germline V gene encodes CDR1 MNHEY and CDR2 SVGAGI. The CDR3 totals 12 residues. Trimming removed 1 base at V and 12 bases at J, with 10 bases between. The DNA of the CDR3 is TGTGCCAGCAGTTACTTCGGGGGAGGGCAGTTCTTC. It codes for CASSYFGGGQFF.

The rearrangement uses TRBV11-2 and TRBJ2-6; D is unclear. CDR1 SGHAT and CDR2 FQNNGV come from the germline V gene. V shed 6 bases and J shed 2 bases, with 8 bases lying between them. The CDR3 loop spans 14 amino acids. The chain's CDR3 is CASSLSTGANVLTF. The CDR3 nucleotides read TGTGCCAGCAGTCTGTCCACTGGGGCCAACGTCCTGACTTTC. The entire variable domain, with the rest obtained from reference TRBV11-2 and TRBJ2-6, is as follows: EAGVAQSPRYKIIEKRQSVAFWCNPISGHATLYWYQQILGQGPKLLIQFQNNGVVDDSQLPKDRFSAERLKGVDSTLKIQPAKLEDSAVYLCASSLSTGANVLTFGAGSRLTVL.

The chain recombines TRBV28 with TRBJ2-5; 9 bases fit TRBD2. CDR3 size: 16 residues. Germline V CDR1 and CDR2: MDHEN, SYDVKM. The junction had 9 bases not matched to a gene; V was cut back by 2 bases and J by 5 bases. The CDR3 coding sequence is TGTGCCAGCAGTTTACTTGCGGGGGGGCCAGGGGAGACCCAGTACTTC. This sequence encodes CASSLLAGGPGETQYF.

In its sample, this clone was seen a few times. Within the sample, other DNA sequences also encode this same CDR3. The chain recombines TRBV6-5 with TRBJ2-7, with 8 bases that match TRBD2. Germline-derived CDR1 and CDR2 are MNHEY and SVGAGI. The CDR3 runs 12 residues. With V trimmed by 6 bases and J by 3 bases, 1 base remained unmatched. The DNA of the CDR3 is TGTGCCAGCAGGGGGACTAGCTACGAGCAGTACTTC. Amino acid sequence: CASRGTSYEQYF.

J is TRBJ1-6 and V is TRBV18; D possibly corresponds to TRBD1 (5 bases). This CDR3 has 15 amino acids. Germline CDR1 and CDR2: KGHSH and LQKENI. V lost 4 bases and J 6 bases, leaving 13 bases between the germline ends. This chain's CDR3 is CASSLRDGVNSPLHF. CDR3 sequence (DNA): TGTGCCAGCTCACTACGGGACGGAGTTAATTCACCCCTCCACTTT.

This chain connects TRBV6-6 to TRBJ2-1; a possible D gene is TRBD2 (5 bases). V lost 2 bases and J lost 10, with 15 bases in between. This CDR3 spans 14 amino acids. CDR1 and CDR2 (germline): MNHNY, SVGAGI (reference sequence). The CDR3, as DNA: TGTGCCAGCAGTTACGTAAGGGAGAAGTACGAGCAGTTCTTC. Translated: CASSYVREKYEQFF.

This clone was recorded only once. V gene TRBV2 combines with J gene TRBJ1-1; no firm D call. V dropped 5 bases and J dropped 7 bases, with 14 bases sitting between them. From germline, CDR1 is SNHLY and CDR2 FYNNEI. This CDR3 is built from 13 residues. The CDR3 nucleotides read TGTGCCAGCAGTCGAGAGGCCTTGGGTGAAGCTTTCTTT. Translated, it gives CASSREALGEAFF.

The V and J genes are TRBV19 and TRBJ1-2; weak D call: TRBD1 (5 bases). The CDR3 is 15 amino acids. CDR1 LNHDA and CDR2 SQIVND come from the germline V gene (reference sequence). Trimming cost V 7 bases and J 8 bases, with 23 bases left between them. As DNA, the CDR3 is TGTGCCAGTAACAGCATTCGTCGGGGTCCAGGGGGCTACACCTTC. Translated: CASNSIRRGPGGYTF. Full variable domain (rest looked up from reference TRBV19 and TRBJ1-2): DGGITQSPKYLFRKEGQNVTLSCEQNLNHDAMYWYRQDPGQGLRLIYYSQIVNDFQKGDIAEGYSVSREKKESFPLTVTSAQKNPTAFYLCASNSIRRGPGGYTFGSGTRLTVV.

This clone was recorded once. The sample contains more than one DNA sequence encoding this CDR3. The V and J genes are TRBV5-1 and TRBJ1-4; the match to TRBD1 covers 9 bases. Unmatched junction bases numbered 3, after V lost 2 bases and J lost 4 bases. The CDR3 covers 15 residues. The germline gives CDR1 SGHRS, CDR2 YFSETQ. The chain's CDR3 is CASSLPGQGNEKLFF. CDR3 nucleotides: TGCGCCAGCAGCTTACCGGGACAGGGTAATGAAAAACTGTTTTTT.

This chain links TRBV6-5 with TRBJ1-2; 8 nucleotides agree with TRBD1. From germline, CDR1 is MNHEY and CDR2 SVGAGI. The V segment lost 8 bases and the J segment 8 bases; nucleotides outside the gene matches: 13. CDR3 length: 14 amino acids. This chain's CDR3 is CASYTDREFNGYTF. CDR3 coding DNA: TGTGCCAGCTACACGGACAGGGAGTTCAACGGCTACACCTTC.

The chain is built from TRBV4-1 and TRBJ2-1; 9 positions agree with TRBD2. V gave up 1 base and J gave up 7 bases; unmatched junction bases: 5. Per the germline V gene, CDR1 is MGHRA and CDR2 is YSYEKL. The length of the CDR3 is 15 residues. In DNA form, the CDR3 reads TGCGCCAGCAGCCAAGTGTTAGCGGGGGAAAATGAGCAGTTCTTC. It translates to CASSQVLAGENEQFF.

This chain joins TRBV21-1 and TRBJ1-2; the D call TRBD1 from the table was never checked on the DNA. TRBV21-1 is deemed a pseudogene. This CDR3 comprises 14 residues. The DNA for the CDR3 is TGTGCCAGCAGCAAATCAAGGGGGCGATATGGCTACACCTTC. Translation gives CASSKSRGRYGYTF.

V usage is TRBV7-2 and J usage is TRBJ2-1; 11 nucleotides align to TRBD1. The CDR3 is 15 amino acids. Germline V gene sequence: CDR1 SGHTA, CDR2 FQGNSA. V trimming: 5 bases; J trimming: 4 bases; junction bases outside the gene matches: 4. The CDR3 nucleotides read TGTGCCAGCAGCCCCGGGGACAGGGGGTACAATGAGCAGTTCTTC. This encodes CASSPGDRGYNEQFF.

The genes are TRBV6-1 and TRBJ2-3; no clear D gene. Trimming stripped 6 bases from V and 4 bases from J, with 17 bases between. CDR3 length: 15 amino acids. Germline CDR1 MNHNS, CDR2 SASEGT. The DNA for the CDR3 is TGTGCCAGCAGAGGACGGAAGAGTTTTGCAGATACGCAGTATTTT. This encodes CASRGRKSFADTQYF.

In regard to this clone: Just one base apart from a much larger clone, this may be a read error. The chain combines TRBV30 with TRBJ1-3, with D unclear. The CDR3 spans 17 residues. CDR1 and CDR2 (germline): GTSNPN, SVGIG (reference sequence). The V gene lost 4 bases and the J gene lost 3 bases, with 22 bases spanning the gap. The DNA of the CDR3 is TGTGCCTGGACCCGTCGCTTGGACGGGGTCAATGGAAACACCATATATTTT. It specifies CAWTRRLDGVNGNTIYF.

The chain employs TRBV6-1 and TRBJ1-6, with 8 bases identical to TRBD1. Germline loops: CDR1 MNHNS, CDR2 SASEGT. The junction had 5 bases not matched to a gene; V was cut back by 4 bases and J by 6 bases. The CDR3 spans 15 residues. The CDR3, as DNA: TGTGCCAGCAGTGCCGGACAGGGTGGTAATTCACCCCTCCACTTT. Protein product: CASSAGQGGNSPLHF.

This chain joins TRBV10-3 and TRBJ1-1; D gene ambiguous. Between the trimmed V and J ends, which lost 7 bases and 1 base, there was a span of 13 bases. The CDR3 runs 14 residues. From germline, CDR1 is ENHRY and CDR2 SYGVKD. This CDR3 is CAINMGIGNTEAFF. The CDR3 nucleotides are TGTGCCATCAACATGGGAATAGGGAACACTGAAGCTTTCTTT.

The CDR3: CSVEAPGTDTQYF. Written as DNA, the CDR3 is TGCAGCGTTGAAGCCCCTGGCACAGATACGCAGTATTTT. This chain links TRBV29-1 with TRBJ2-3, with no clear D. Germline values: CDR1 SQVTM, CDR2 ANQGSEA. There are 13 residues in the CDR3. The V end lost 1 base, the J end lost 1 base, and 6 bases lay between the germline ends.

In this sample, this clone turned up once. The J gene is TRBJ2-7, the V gene TRBV5-6; perhaps TRBD2 as D (6 bases). V lost 0 bases and J 2 bases, leaving 15 bases between the germline ends. Looked up from germline, CDR1 is SGHDT and CDR2 is YYEEEE. The CDR3 extends over 16 amino acids. The CDR3: CASSLGAGGGPYEQYF. The CDR3 DNA follows: TGTGCCAGCAGCTTGGGGGCTGGAGGAGGGCCCTACGAGCAGTACTTC.

The rearrangement links TRBV9 to TRBJ2-5, with TRBD1 as a possible D gene (6 bases). V lost 3 bases to trimming and J lost 2 bases, with 17 bases between them. Germline V gene lookup returns CDR1 SGDLS and CDR2 YYNGEE. The CDR3 extends over 16 amino acids. As DNA, the CDR3 is TGTGCCAGCAGCGCGGACCGACAGGAGACACAAGAGACCCAGTACTTC. It is translated as CASSADRQETQETQYF.

This chain joins TRBV5-4 and TRBJ1-6; D is unresolved. V lost 4 bases and J lost 8, with 13 bases in between. Germline V lookup: CDR1 SGHNT, CDR2 YYREEE (reference sequence). The CDR3 sequence is 14 residues long. CDR3 amino acids: CASSPDGFDSPLHF. Here the CDR3 DNA reads TGTGCCAGCAGCCCGGACGGATTCGATTCACCCCTCCACTTT.

The J gene is TRBJ1-5, the V gene TRBV2; 7 positions match TRBD1. The CDR3 extends over 14 amino acids. CDR1 is SNHLY, CDR2 FYNNEI, per germline. V lost 6 bases, J lost 3 bases, and 5 bases stayed unmatched. The CDR3 sequence: CASSAGQFNQPQHF. CDR3 sequence (DNA): TGTGCCAGCAGCGCGGGACAGTTCAATCAGCCCCAGCATTTT. The whole variable domain, remainder taken from reference TRBV2 and TRBJ1-5, is EPEVTQTPSHQVTQMGQEVILRCVPISNHLYFYWYRQILGQKVEFLVSFYNNEISEKSEIFDDQFSVERPDGSNFTLKIRSTKLEDSAMYFCASSAGQFNQPQHFGDGTRLSIL.

The rearrangement uses TRBV4-1 and TRBJ1-2, with D unresolved. The V gene lost 2 bases and the J gene lost 7 bases, with 17 bases spanning the gap. Germline CDR1 MGHRA, CDR2 YSYEKL. The CDR3 is 15 amino acids. The CDR3, as DNA: TGCGCCAGCAGCCAAAGCCCGCGGCCGACGGGTGGCTACACCTTC. It yields the protein CASSQSPRPTGGYTF.

This chain connects TRBV19 to TRBJ2-7; TRBD1 aligns across 9 bases. V trimming: 5 bases; J trimming: 2 bases; junction bases outside the gene matches: 4. The CDR3 has 14 residues. Germline CDR1 reads LNHDA; CDR2 reads SQIVND (reference sequence). CDR3 residues: CASSPNRGPYEQYF. The CDR3 DNA sequence: TGTGCCAGTAGTCCCAACAGGGGGCCCTACGAGCAGTACTTC.

The rearrangement joins TRBV5-1 to TRBJ1-2; D not resolved. The CDR3 spans 15 residues. V dropped 5 bases and J dropped 4 bases, with 18 bases sitting between them. The V gene's germline CDR1 is SGHRS and CDR2 YFSETQ. The CDR3 loop reads CASRFDILTGYGYTF. The CDR3 DNA sequence: TGCGCCAGCAGATTTGATATCTTAACTGGCTATGGCTACACCTTC. Drawing the rest from reference TRBV5-1 and TRBJ1-2, the complete variable domain is KAGVTQTPRYLIKTRGQQVTLSCSPISGHRSVSWYQQTPGQGLQFLFEYFSETQRNKGNFPGRFSGRQFSNSRSEMNVSTLELGDSALYLCASRFDILTGYGYTFGSGTRLTVV.

The gene calls are TRBV2 and TRBJ1-1; D remains ambiguous. Germline-derived CDR1 and CDR2 are SNHLY and FYNNEI. Between the trimmed V and J ends, which lost 7 bases and 4 bases, there was a span of 16 bases. The CDR3 is 14 amino acids. This CDR3 reads CASTVGRVATEAFF. CDR3 coding DNA: TGTGCCAGCACGGTTGGTAGGGTTGCCACTGAAGCTTTCTTT.

V usage is TRBV6-1 and J usage is TRBJ1-6; D call uncertain. The germline CDR1 and CDR2 sequences are MNHNS and SASEGT. Trimming pared 2 bases from V and 0 bases from J, leaving 8 bases between. This CDR3 is built from 16 residues. CDR3 bases: TGTGCCAGCAGTGAAAATCTGAGCTCCTATAATTCACCCCTCCACTTT. It is translated as CASSENLSSYNSPLHF.